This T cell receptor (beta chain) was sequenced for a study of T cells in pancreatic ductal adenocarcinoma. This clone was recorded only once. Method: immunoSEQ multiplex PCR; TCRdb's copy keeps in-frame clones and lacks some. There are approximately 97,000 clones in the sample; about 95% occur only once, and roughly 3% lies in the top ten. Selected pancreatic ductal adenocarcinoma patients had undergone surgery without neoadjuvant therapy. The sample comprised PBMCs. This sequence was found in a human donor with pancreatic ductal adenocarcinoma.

This CDR3 is CASGQVVEAFF. The CDR3 bases are TGTGCTAGTGGACAGGTGGTTGAAGCTTTCTTT. The chain is built from TRBV12-5 and TRBJ1-1; D may be TRBD1 (5 bases). CDR3 length: 11 residues. Germline V gene sequence: CDR1 LGHNT, CDR2 FRNRAP. The V and J ends lost 6 bases and 7 bases respectively, with 9 bases between them. The whole variable domain, remainder taken from reference TRBV12-5 and TRBJ1-1, is DARVTQTPRHKVTEMGQEVTMRCQPILGHNTVFWYRQTMMQGLELLAYFRNRAPLDDSGMPKDRFSAEMPDATLATLKIQPSEPRDSAVYFCASGQVVEAFFGQGTRLTVV.